This TCR beta chain came from a study of CD8 T cells in Susac syndrome. Study-wide background: Intravenous immunoglobulin alone or corticosteroids were being given to patients with Susac syndrome at blood draw, unless they were therapy-naive. Whole-study results and caveats: In Susac syndrome, CD8+ expansion was highest in TEMRA and active disease. The total CD8+ repertoires contained approximately 16 Susac-specific public clones, and the CD8+ TEMRA repertoires contained five.

Trimming stripped 5 bases from V and 4 bases from J, with 14 bases between. The length of the CDR3 is 14 residues. CDR1 is SEHNR and CDR2 is FQNEAQ in the germline V gene (reference sequence). This clonotype was seen a single time. The antigen remains unidentified. An amount of RNA that ranged from roughly 0.5 to 1 ug was reverse transcribed with random hexamers. TCRdb processed the immunoSEQ multiplex PCR reads anew with MiXCR; each CDR3 protein has one entry. The repertoire holds 84,000 or so distinct CDR3 sequences, with about 94% as singletons. The V and J genes are TRBV7-9 and TRBJ2-5, with D perhaps matching TRBD1 or TRBD2 (5 bases each). The clonotype was recovered from a human donor with Susac syndrome. Material: CD8+ T cells from PBMCs. CDR3 bases: TGTGCCAGCAGCACGGGACGAGGGTCAGAGACCCAGTACTTC. It encodes CASSTGRGSETQYF. Full variable domain (outside the CDR3, taken from reference TRBV7-9 and TRBJ2-5): DTGVSQNPRHKITKRGQNVTFRCDPISEHNRLYWYRQTLGQGPEFLTYFQNEAQLEKSRLLSDRFSAERPKGSFSTLEIQRTEQGDSAMYLCASSTGRGSETQYFGPGTRLLVL.